This T cell receptor beta chain derives from a study of long-term antiretroviral therapy in people with HIV. Study-wide background: The 2015 recommendation for immediate ART came about a decade after the earliest samples. Study-level points and caveats: ART was followed by higher diversity that remained below transplant donor controls. Information pertaining to ART adherence, viral resistance or therapeutic modifications was not obtained.

Run at survey level, the immunoSEQ assay was version v3.0. Sequenced by immunoSEQ multiplex PCR; TCRdb stores in-frame clones only, minus some. The table records 40,000 to 45,000 clones, about 95% of them present only once. Remarks on this clone: Its antigen is not identified.

V gave up 5 bases and J gave up 5 bases, with 12 bases separating them. The CDR3 is 13 amino acids. The V gene's germline CDR1 is SGHTA and CDR2 FQGNSA. Source: unsorted PBMCs, taken 3.7 years after starting antiretroviral therapy. The TCR comes from a woman aged 45-65 years with HIV. The V gene is TRBV7-2, the J gene TRBJ2-5, with a tentative D call TRBD2 (5 bases). The CDR3 DNA is TGTGCCAGCAGCGTCCTAGCCGGCGAGACCCAGTACTTC. It specifies CASSVLAGETQYF.